The 21 T cell receptor beta chains below were found in one sample sequenced in a study of cytomegalovirus exposure and HLA in healthy donors. Data came from immunoSEQ multiplex PCR; TCRdb stores just in-frame clones and leaves some out. The sample contains about 70,000 clones, 94% of which appear only once. Sequencing used PBMCs. These receptors came from a man aged 18 to 29 in good health and CMV-seropositive.

The rearrangement links TRBV7-9 to TRBJ1-5; 12 positions agree with TRBD1. The V and J ends lost 5 bases and 7 bases, in that order; junction bases with no gene match: 18. The length of the CDR3 is 19 residues. CDR1 and CDR2 (germline): SEHNR, FQNEAQ (reference sequence). DNA of the CDR3: TGTGCCAGCAGCCCGCGGGAAAGTCCGGGACAGGGGGCGAGGCAGCCCCAGCATTTT. It encodes CASSPRESPGQGARQPQHF.

This clone came up once. The rearrangement joins TRBV6-1 to TRBJ2-7; no clear D. The CDR3 contains 12 residues. Germline CDR1 reads MNHNS; CDR2 reads SASEGT. V shed 4 bases and J shed 6 bases, with 10 bases lying between them. The CDR3: CASSATPGEQYF. The DNA for the CDR3 is TGTGCCAGCAGTGCGACTCCGGGCGAGCAGTACTTC.

The rearrangement uses TRBV12-5 and TRBJ2-5; 15 bases are a match to TRBD2. Germline V CDR1 and CDR2: LGHNT, FRNRAP. This CDR3 contains 24 residues. After removal of 6 bases from V and 4 bases from J, the junction contained 30 bases not matched to a gene. The chain's CDR3 is CASGREGRKVPGTSGRSTAETQYF. Written as DNA, the CDR3 is TGTGCTAGTGGCCGAGAGGGGCGCAAGGTCCCCGGGACTAGCGGGAGGTCCACAGCAGAGACCCAGTACTTC.

This chain links TRBV30 with TRBJ2-1; 9 bases agree with TRBD2. The CDR3 is 13 amino acids. Germline CDR1 and CDR2: GTSNPN and SVGIG (reference sequence). V was clipped by 0 bases and J by 6 bases; unmatched bases: 0. CDR3 region: CAWSVLAGNEQFF. CDR3 coding DNA: TGTGCCTGGAGTGTACTAGCGGGCAATGAGCAGTTCTTC.

A remark on this clone: This same CDR3 is encoded by further DNA sequences in the sample. The chain is built from TRBV27 and TRBJ1-1; the D is unclear. Trimming took 3 bases from V and 1 from J, leaving 6 bases between them. The CDR3 contains 13 residues. Germline V gene lookup returns CDR1 MNHEY and CDR2 SMNVEV (reference sequence). CDR3 sequence: CASSFGGNTEAFF. CDR3 in DNA: TGTGCCAGCAGTTTTGGAGGGAACACTGAAGCTTTCTTT.

The rearrangement uses TRBV18 and TRBJ2-7, with D perhaps matching TRBD1 (6 bases). The CDR3 totals 15 residues. The V and J ends lost 2 bases and 7 bases respectively, with 18 bases between them. Germline-derived CDR1 and CDR2 are KGHSH and LQKENI. In nucleotides, the CDR3 is TGTGCCAGCTCACCAATACAGGGTTCATCGGTTGAGCAGTACTTC. Protein: CASSPIQGSSVEQYF.

This chain uses TRBV11-2 with TRBJ2-1, with 9 bases that match TRBD1. The CDR3 runs 13 residues. Per the germline V gene, CDR1 is SGHAT and CDR2 is FQNNGV. With V trimmed by 10 bases and J by 6 bases, 7 bases remained unmatched. CDR3 DNA sequence: TGTGCCACCACACTGACAGGGGGCAATGAGCAGTTCTTC. Its translation is CATTLTGGNEQFF.

This chain links TRBV28 with TRBJ2-7; TRBD2 matches 7 bases. With 5 bases clipped from V and 2 bases from J, the junction kept 15 bases outside the gene matches. The CDR3 contains 17 residues. CDR1 and CDR2 from the germline V gene are MDHEN and SYDVKM. CDR3 sequence (DNA): TGTGCCAGCAGTATCCTAGGGTTCCGGGAGGTCCCCTACGAGCAGTACTTC. It is translated as CASSILGFREVPYEQYF.

The table lists this clone with a count of one. The chain employs TRBV5-1 and TRBJ2-2; TRBD2 matches 11 bases. Germline values: CDR1 SGHRS, CDR2 YFSETQ. V was pared by 0 bases and J by 5 bases, with 6 bases of the junction left unmatched. CDR3 length: 17 amino acids. The CDR3 here is CASSLAPSGRWTGELFF. The CDR3 DNA reads as TGCGCCAGCAGCTTGGCCCCTAGCGGGAGGTGGACCGGGGAGCTGTTTTTT.

The chain combines TRBV5-1 with TRBJ2-1; perhaps TRBD1 as D (5 bases). V shed 0 bases and J shed 4 bases, with 11 bases lying between them. The CDR3 length is 15 residues. Germline assignment: CDR1 SGHRS and CDR2 YFSETQ. The CDR3 spells CASSLAGREYNEQFF. The CDR3 DNA sequence: TGCGCCAGCAGCTTGGCCGGCAGGGAATACAATGAGCAGTTCTTC.

This chain connects TRBV5-1 to TRBJ2-1; 7 bases match TRBD2. This CDR3 contains 16 residues. Germline V gene lookup returns CDR1 SGHRS and CDR2 YFSETQ. The ends lost 1 base at V and 7 bases at J; junction bases unmatched: 11. CDR3 residues: CASSLRAGEAGNEQFF. The CDR3 bases are TGCGCCAGCAGCTTGAGGGCGGGAGAGGCAGGGAATGAGCAGTTCTTC.

This rearrangement joins TRBV28 to TRBJ2-1, with D possibly matching TRBD1 (8 bases). Germline V lookup: CDR1 MDHEN, CDR2 SYDVKM. Trimming left V 4 bases short and J 4 bases short, with 20 bases between. This CDR3 is 17 amino acids long. Here the CDR3 reads CASSSGQGGFVYNEQFF. Here the CDR3 DNA reads TGTGCCAGCAGTTCTGGACAGGGAGGGTTTGTGTACAATGAGCAGTTCTTC.

This clone was counted between two and nine times. The gene calls are TRBV2 and TRBJ1-1, with a weak D call TRBD1 (5 bases). This CDR3 contains 10 residues. Germline assignment: CDR1 SNHLY and CDR2 FYNNEI. Trimming took off 8 bases at V and 11 bases at J, with 12 bases between the two ends. The CDR3 region is CASGGVIAFF. CDR3 nucleotides: TGTGCCAGCGGGGGGGTAATCGCTTTCTTT.

The chain recombines TRBV10-3 with TRBJ2-7; 9 bases are shared with TRBD2. Germline values: CDR1 ENHRY, CDR2 SYGVKD. The CDR3 length is 15 residues. V lost 0 bases, J lost 7 bases, and 7 bases stayed unmatched. In DNA form, the CDR3 reads TGTGCCATCAGTGAGTCACTAGCGGGCGTGACTGAGCAGTACTTC. Residues: CAISESLAGVTEQYF.

In its sample, this clone was seen once. V is TRBV4-1 and J is TRBJ2-5; 12 bases fit TRBD2. The CDR3 sequence is 16 residues long. Per germline, CDR1 MGHRA and CDR2 YSYEKL. The trim removed 3 bases at V and 2 bases at J, leaving 4 bases unmatched. This CDR3 is CASSHSSGGGQETQYF. The CDR3 nucleotides read TGCGCCAGCAGCCACTCTAGCGGGGGGGGGCAAGAGACCCAGTACTTC.

The chain has TRBV10-3 and TRBJ2-1, with TRBD2 matching 11 bases. Unmatched junction bases numbered 3, after V lost 6 bases and J lost 2 bases. The germline gives CDR1 ENHRY, CDR2 SYGVKD. The CDR3 extends over 15 amino acids. The CDR3 loop reads CAIRGTSGTYNEQFF. CDR3 DNA: TGTGCCATCAGAGGGACTAGCGGAACCTACAATGAGCAGTTCTTC.

The V and J genes are TRBV19 and TRBJ2-1, with D perhaps matching TRBD1 (6 bases). This CDR3 has 11 residues. Germline loops: CDR1 LNHDA, CDR2 SQIVND (reference sequence). The V end lost 3 bases, the J end lost 9 bases, and 6 bases lay between the germline ends. In DNA form, the CDR3 reads TGTGCCAGTAGTATCAGGGGTGAGCAGTTCTTC. Its protein product is CASSIRGEQFF.

The chain combines TRBV29-1 with TRBJ2-7; 9 bases align to TRBD1. There are 12 residues in the CDR3. Germline V gene data show CDR1 as SQVTM and CDR2 as ANQGSEA. The ends lost 4 bases at V and 5 bases at J; junction bases unmatched: 3. The CDR3, as DNA: TGCAGCGTTGTGACAGGGGGGCACGAGCAGTACTTC. Protein product: CSVVTGGHEQYF.

The rearrangement links TRBV28 to TRBJ2-1; TRBD1 aligns across 10 bases. Germline CDR1 is MDHEN and CDR2 is SYDVKM. After removal of 7 bases from V and 8 bases from J, the junction contained 11 bases not matched to a gene. There are 15 residues in the CDR3. CDR3 protein: CASTQGTGEVDEQFF. DNA for the CDR3: TGTGCCAGCACCCAGGGGACAGGGGAGGTAGATGAGCAGTTCTTC.

The rearrangement uses TRBV6-5 and TRBJ1-5; D gene uncertain. Trimming stripped 10 bases from V and 6 bases from J, with 7 bases between. There are 10 residues in the CDR3. Germline lookup yields CDR1 MNHEY and CDR2 SVGAGI. CDR3: CATGGQPQHF. The CDR3 DNA sequence: TGTGCCACCGGCGGTCAGCCCCAGCATTTT.

The chain employs TRBV7-3 and TRBJ2-1, with 15 positions matching TRBD2. Germline assignment: CDR1 SGHTA and CDR2 FQGTGA. The CDR3 extends over 18 amino acids. The trim removed 5 bases at V and 0 bases at J, leaving 5 bases unmatched. Here the CDR3 DNA reads TGTGCCAGCAGCCGGACTAGCGGGAGGGGGCCCTCCTACAATGAGCAGTTCTTC. It is translated as CASSRTSGRGPSYNEQFF.